This is a list of T cell receptor beta chains from one sample in a study of shared clonotypes between healthy human individuals. TCRdb keeps only in-frame clones here, not all; method: immunoSEQ multiplex PCR. This sample carries about 2.3 million clones, around 90% of them seen once, and the ten largest clones take 0.3% to 0.4%. The sample comprised naive CD4+ T cells from PBMCs. The origin of the receptors is a man younger than 30 in good health. Some clones in this sample may be carry-over from other donors' samples. The CDR3 runs from the conserved cysteine through the conserved F or W.

TRBV30 | CAWSAGTGARYEQYF
TRBV7-9 | CASSLESGGSYEQYF
TRBV10-3 | CAISEPSLAGSIEQYF
TRBV5-5 | CASSLSWYEQYF
TRBV25-1 | CASSEGNGETQYF
TRBV30 | CAWSYPDRANTGELFF
TRBV7-9 | CASSLWGGREGTEAFF
TRBV15 | CATSRDKQGVSYEQYF
TRBV29-1 | CSVDGPGPHEQYF
TRBV28 | CASMGTGIYGYTF
TRBV27 | CASSLSMAPGYGYTF
TRBV19 | CASRFRERGTGELFF
TRBV19 | CASSIGAGGGYTF
TRBV2 | CASSPTSGMGNEQFF
TRBV28 | CASSLSVIPETQYF
TRBV6-1 | CASSEGWGTDEKLFF
TRBV5-4 | CASSSDGGSNQPQHF
TRBV28 | CASRGTGSPIQYF
TRBV6-1 | CASSEGSASYEQYF
TRBV4-1 | CASSPQHMTSGTREEETQYF
TRBV7-9 | CASSPQGTEAFF
TRBV7-3 | CASSLVSGGGYNEQFF
TRBV10-3 | CAISDPLGGRSANYGYTF
TRBV7-7 | CASKRGNTGELFF
TRBV2 | CASSATGNDSPLHF
TRBV5-5 | CASSWGGISNYGYTF
TRBV29-1 | CSVEVRDRGNGRTYEQYF
TRBV5-1 | CASSRGDTEAFF
TRBV6-5 | CASSYLGGMGGYTF
TRBV5-6 | CASSLGLQETQYF
TRBV7-3 | CASSPAGYYNEQFF
TRBV6-6 | CASSSLDRAQPQHF
TRBV28 | CASSSPGVSYGYTF
TRBV27 | CASSLRHHGGYGYTF
TRBV28 | CASTDNRGQRGETQYF
TRBV19 | CASSPWDSTNEKLFF
TRBV27 | CASGRIPNTGELFF
TRBV2 | CASSDRGGQETQYF
TRBV10-3 | CAISDTGNQPQHF